This section outlines one TCR beta chain sequence together with its context. Its antigen remains unidentified. It has no much larger one-base neighbor in the sample; base qualities were not kept. Trimming leaves V shorter by 7 bases and J shorter by 4 bases, with the junction holding 7 bases beyond the gene matches. CDR3 length: 14 amino acids, cysteine to phenylalanine. Only the CDR3 DNA is retained, 42 bases long and in frame from the first base. Taken from the germline V gene, the CDR1 and CDR2 loops are SGHAT and FQNNGV. The data originate from a study of blood T cell repertoires in COVID-19 (dated by TCRdb to 2020 to 2021). About the investigation overall: The collaborator samples originated in the United States, Italy and Spain and spanned the acute and convalescent phases of COVID-19. The prospective study material was composed of cDNA or gDNA derived from T cells, B-cell-depleted T cells, or PBMCs. The dataset comprised deeply sampled blood TCRbeta repertoires from subjects exposed to, actively infected with, or recovered from COVID-19. The repertoires were released in a freely available public database meant as a resource for research on the immune response to SARS-CoV-2. Samples came from the ongoing ImmuneRACE study (first 160 participants) plus 1,254 subjects from 6 global collaborators. A de-identified subject ID, COVID-19 status, age in years and sex were almost always included in the sample metadata. HLA class I and class II types, where available, came from metadata supplied by the sample provider rather than from assay-based typing.

The investigation overall reported the following: The amount of clinical and demographic metadata varied by source and participant and was provided uncurated.

One collaborating source in Seattle enrolled patients while the patients were actively infected and followed the patients over time throughout the course of disease. Each collaborating institution followed its own protocols to collect whole blood in K2EDTA tubes. For TCRbeta analysis, collaborator samples were shipped as frozen whole blood, as isolated PBMCs, or as DNA extracted from either sample type. TCRbeta CDR3 regions were amplified from genomic DNA using the immunoSEQ Assay, a bias-controlled multiplex PCR. The published analysis was carried out like this. Within the assay, amplification of reference gene primers was used to estimate how many nucleated cells each sample contained. Sequence reads were collapsed and filtered to measure the absolute abundance of every unique TCRbeta CDR3 rearrangement. For each sample, productive Simpson clonality was calculated as the square root of Simpson's diversity index over productive rearrangements. The table comes from immuneACCESS by way of TCRdb, which keeps in-frame sequences with V and J called. Part of the clones is missing from these tables; in studies checked, under half for an unresolved V gene and the rest for unknown reasons. For V, J and clone size, that table is used; D and trimming come from the DNA. Recorded for this sample are almost 95,000 clones; roughly 85% of them occurred a single time. Around 16% of the sample goes to the ten largest clones.

The V gene is TRBV11-2 and the J gene is TRBJ1-2; 9 of the junction bases match TRBD1. This TCR came from a woman in her sixties or seventies with COVID-19, enrolled during active disease. The specimen sequenced was peripheral blood. CDR3 protein: CASKGQGLAYGYTF. The sequenced DNA is TGTGCCAGCAAGGGACAGGGTTTGGCCTATGGCTACACCTTC.